This TCR beta chain is from a study of blood T cell repertoires in COVID-19. Study summary: T cells, B-cell-depleted T cells, or PBMCs provided the cDNA or gDNA that served as material.

How the authors handled the data: For nucleated cells, counts were estimated from reference gene primer amplification. Profiled with immunoSEQ multiplex PCR; TCRdb holds only in-frame clones, not every one. The DNA gave D and trimming, while V, J and clone size come from that table. Of fewer than 400,000 clones listed, 85% are singletons. As concerns this clone: This sample also contains other DNA sequences that code for the same CDR3.

Trimming took off 5 bases at V and 1 base at J, with 3 bases between the two ends. The CDR3 contains 13 residues. The germline gives CDR1 MDHEN, CDR2 SYDVKM. The specimen sequenced was peripheral blood. The J gene is TRBJ2-6, the V gene TRBV28, with no clear D. This clonotype was obtained from a woman under 30 with acute or convalescent COVID-19. The CDR3 DNA reads as TGTGCCAGCAGTCTATCTGGGGCCAACGTCCTGACTTTC. This encodes CASSLSGANVLTF.